This T cell receptor (beta chain) was retrieved from a study of cytomegalovirus exposure and HLA in healthy donors. Comments on this clone: Its specificity is not known.

Findings and caveats of the study: Researchers counted 164 TCR beta chains as cytomegalovirus-associated. When analyzed later, the rates of TCR association showed variation by HLA locus, with DRB1 the most and HLA-C the fewest. The productive fraction for most TCR beta V segments was about 87% or about 30% in an earlier analysis.

Germline CDR1 reads SNHLY; CDR2 reads FYNNEI. The V end was cut by 8 bases, the J end by 0 bases, with 17 bases between. The CDR3 is 16 amino acids. The study ran its PCR with 60 Vbeta and 13 Jbeta primers. TCRdb keeps only in-frame clones here, not all; method: immunoSEQ multiplex PCR. The profile shows under 150,000 clones, 82% of them singletons. The J gene is TRBJ2-1, the V gene TRBV2; D not resolved. The TCR comes from a young woman in good health and CMV-seronegative. The specimen sequenced was PBMCs. CDR3 in DNA: TGTGCCAGCGAAGATGGGCAGATCAGCTCCTACAATGAGCAGTTCTTC. Its protein is CASEDGQISSYNEQFF. Full variable domain (rest looked up from reference TRBV2 and TRBJ2-1): EPEVTQTPSHQVTQMGQEVILRCVPISNHLYFYWYRQILGQKVEFLVSFYNNEISEKSEIFDDQFSVERPDGSNFTLKIRSTKLEDSAMYFCASEDGQISSYNEQFFGPGTRLTVL.